The rows below give T cell receptor beta chains drawn from one sample of a study of post-analysis software for immune sequencing data. A single record per CDR3 protein comes from TCRdb applying MiXCR to the PCR reads. The sample records hundreds of thousands of distinct CDR3 sequences, roughly 45% being singletons. The sequencing input was blood. These TCRs come from a girl between 5 and 17 years old with multiple sclerosis. Both conserved end residues are part of each CDR3. The D gene is left open where the match is weak. Clone size is not always given. Where it is, it says once, few, many or a class for expanded clones.

CDR3 DNA,CDR3 protein,clone size,V gene,J gene,D gene
TGCGCCAGCAGCTCGGGACGGCTACAAGAGACCCAGTACTTC,CASSSGRLQETQYF,NA,TRBV5-1,TRBJ2-5,NA
TGTGCCAGCAGCTCCGGCCCGGGAGGGTCGAATGAGCAGTTCTTC,CASSSGPGGSNEQFF,few,TRBV7-3,TRBJ2-1,TRBD2
TGTGCCAGCAGCGTAGGCTCAGGGCCGTACAATGAGCAGTTCTTC,CASSVGSGPYNEQFF,NA,TRBV9,TRBJ2-1,NA
TGTGCCAGCAGCTCTGGGACTAGCGGGAGTAAGACCCAGTACTTC,CASSSGTSGSKTQYF,many,TRBV7-6,TRBJ2-5,TRBD2
TGTGCCAGCAGCCAAGGATCGGGTTTCGGTGAAGCTTTCTTT,CASSQGSGFGEAFF,NA,TRBV14,TRBJ1-1,NA
TGCAGTGCTAGAGAACAGGGTCGAGGTGGCTACACCTTC,CSAREQGRGGYTF,few,TRBV20-1,TRBJ1-2,NA
TGTGCCAGCAGTTTAGCGGGGGAGAATAATTCACCCCTCCACTTT,CASSLAGENNSPLHF,NA,TRBV12-3/TRBV12-4,TRBJ1-6,NA
TGTGCCAGCAGTCTCTGGACAGGGGAAGCTAACTATGGCTACACCTTC,CASSLWTGEANYGYTF,NA,TRBV28,TRBJ1-2,TRBD1
TGTGCCAGCAGCGTAGACCTCCTTGGAGGAAACAATGAGCAGTACTTC,CASSVDLLGGNNEQYF,NA,TRBV9,TRBJ2-7,NA
TGTGCCACCAGTGATACTAGGGACGGATCGTTCTTC,CATSDTRDGSFF,NA,TRBV24-1,TRBJ2-1,NA
TGTGCCAGCGGGAGACTTATTGCAGATACGCAGTATTTT,CASGRLIADTQYF,NA,TRBV7-2,TRBJ2-3,NA
TGTGCCAGCACCTTGTGGGGGGCTCCCTCATACAATGAGCAGTTCTTC,CASTLWGAPSYNEQFF,NA,TRBV6-6,TRBJ2-1,NA
TGCAGTGCTAGAGATGGTGCGGGAGTTAGGAATGAGCAGTTCTTC,CSARDGAGVRNEQFF,few,TRBV20-1,TRBJ2-1,TRBD2
TGCGCCAGCAGCTTTAGCGGGGGCTACAATGAGCAGTACTTC,CASSFSGGYNEQYF,few,TRBV5-1,TRBJ2-7,TRBD2
TGTGCCAGCAGCTCCCAGGGGTTCGCTGAAGCTTTCTTT,CASSSQGFAEAFF,NA,TRBV11-2,TRBJ1-1,NA
TGCGCCAGCAGCCCAATCGGGGAGGGAAGCGTCCGTGGCTACACCTTC,CASSPIGEGSVRGYTF,once,TRBV4-1,TRBJ1-2,NA
TGTGCCAGCAGTTTGCAGGGGACTAGCGGGTTAGCCAAAAACATTCAGTACTTC,CASSLQGTSGLAKNIQYF,NA,TRBV12-3/TRBV12-4,TRBJ2-4,TRBD2
TGCAGCGTAGTAGTGGGTGGGACAGGGACCTACGAGCAGTACTTC,CSVVVGGTGTYEQYF,NA,TRBV29-1,TRBJ2-7,TRBD1
TGTGCCAGCAGCCAAGGCATCGGTGACGCAGGGAACGAGCAGTACTTC,CASSQGIGDAGNEQYF,few,TRBV3-1,TRBJ2-7,NA
TGTGCCAGCAGCTTTAGTCCGGGACAAGGAGAGACCCAGTACTTC,CASSFSPGQGETQYF,NA,TRBV7-2,TRBJ2-5,NA
TGCAGCGTTCGTAGCGCGGGAGGGATCAATGAGCAGTTCTTC,CSVRSAGGINEQFF,NA,TRBV29-1,TRBJ2-1,TRBD2
TGCAGTGTGGCTAGCGATTCGTGGGAGACCCAGTACTTC,CSVASDSWETQYF,NA,TRBV20-1,TRBJ2-5,NA
TGTGCCAGCAGCGTCGACTCCCCAACCTACGAGCAGTACTTC,CASSVDSPTYEQYF,NA,TRBV11-2,TRBJ2-7,NA
TGTGCCAGCAGCGTAGAGGCGCGAAGCTCCTACAATGAGCAGTTCTTC,CASSVEARSSYNEQFF,NA,TRBV9,TRBJ2-1,NA
TGCAGTGCTGATGCCCGCGGATACGAGCAGTACTTC,CSADARGYEQYF,few,TRBV20-1,TRBJ2-7,NA
TGTGCTAGCAGCTTAGCTCCGGGCAGGGGGCGATACAATGAACAGTTCTTC,CASSLAPGRGRYNEQFF,NA,TRBV7-7,TRBJ2-1,TRBD1
TGTGCCAGCAGCCAAGCGGGGCGGGAGGGCCGCAAAGACAATGAGCAGTTCTTC,CASSQAGREGRKDNEQFF,NA,TRBV4-2,TRBJ2-1,TRBD2
TGTGCCAGCAGTTTAGTGGGAGGGTTCGACGAGCAGTACTTC,CASSLVGGFDEQYF,once,TRBV27,TRBJ2-7,TRBD2
TGTGCCAGCAGCCGGACAGGGGGGGCCCCTAGGGGTGAAAAACTGTTTTTT,CASSRTGGAPRGEKLFF,few,TRBV7-9,TRBJ1-4,TRBD1
TGCGCCAGCAGCCAAAGGACGGCAACTAATGAAAAACTGTTTTTT,CASSQRTATNEKLFF,few,TRBV4-1,TRBJ1-4,NA
TGTGCCAGCAGCCAGACGACAGGGGCGGAAGAGACCCAGTACTTC,CASSQTTGAEETQYF,few,TRBV7-9,TRBJ2-5,TRBD1
TGTGCCAGCAGCGTAGCGCACAATGAGCAGTTCTTC,CASSVAHNEQFF,NA,TRBV9,TRBJ2-1,NA
TGCAGTGCTAGTTGGACTCTTGGGGGGATCCGTAGCACAGATACGCAGTATTTT,CSASWTLGGIRSTDTQYF,once,TRBV20-1,TRBJ2-3,NA
TGTGCCAGCAGCTTAGAGGCTGCGGCAGCAAATCAGCCCCAGCATTTT,CASSLEAAAANQPQHF,many,TRBV7-6,TRBJ1-5,NA
TGTGCCAGCAGCCCCTTGACTCTTGGGGCCAACGTCCTGACTTTC,CASSPLTLGANVLTF,NA,TRBV3-1,TRBJ2-6,NA
TGTGCCACTACCTGGGCAGGGTCAAATTCACCCCTCCACTTT,CATTWAGSNSPLHF,few,TRBV10-3,TRBJ1-6,NA
TGTGCCAGCAGCCATCTACAGGGATTGGAGGGCTACACCTTC,CASSHLQGLEGYTF,few,TRBV4-2,TRBJ1-2,NA
TGCAGTGCTAGAAGGGACAAGTATGGCTACACCTTC,CSARRDKYGYTF,few,TRBV20-1,TRBJ1-2,NA
TGTGCCAGCAGAAAAAGGACAGGGATTGGGAGAGAGACCCAGTACTTC,CASRKRTGIGRETQYF,NA,TRBV28,TRBJ2-5,TRBD1
TGTGCCAGCAGAAGGACAGGGGGCTTCAGCGAGCAGTTCTTC,CASRRTGGFSEQFF,once,TRBV12-3/TRBV12-4,TRBJ2-1,TRBD1